Below, 32 T cell receptor beta chains from the same sample are listed, as sequenced in a study of shared clonotypes between healthy human individuals. TCRdb's table, derived via immunoSEQ multiplex PCR, lists solely in-frame clones and lacks some. The sample has around 500,000 clones, roughly 80% seen once. Material: PBMCs. The receptors shown here come from a woman between 40 and 50 years old in good health. Some clones in this sample may be carry-over from other donors' samples.

The sample holds one count of this clone. The chain uses TRBV14 and TRBJ2-5; 8 nucleotides agree with TRBD2. Germline values: CDR1 SGHDN, CDR2 FVKESK. This CDR3 is 12 amino acids long. V was clipped by 2 bases and J by 11 bases; unmatched bases: 4. The CDR3 DNA reads TGTGCCAGCAGCCAAACCGAGCGGGGGCAGTACTTC. Its translation is CASSQTERGQYF.

The chain has TRBV28 and TRBJ1-2; 7 bases map to TRBD1. J was trimmed by 4 bases and V by 5 bases; bases with no gene match: 4. CDR1 is MDHEN and CDR2 is SYDVKM in the germline V gene. The CDR3 length is 13 residues. CDR3 protein: CASSRQGRYGYTF. Written as DNA, the CDR3 is TGTGCCAGCAGTCGACAGGGCCGCTATGGCTACACCTTC.

This clone was counted a few times. The rearrangement joins TRBV5-6 to TRBJ2-3; 7 nucleotides line up with TRBD2. The J segment lost 6 bases and the V segment lost 2 bases, leaving 9 bases of the junction unmatched. CDR3 length: 15 amino acids. CDR1 and CDR2 from the germline V gene are SGHDT and YYEEEE. Here the CDR3 reads CASSFAGLREDTQYF. CDR3 nucleotides: TGTGCCAGCAGCTTCGCCGGACTGCGGGAGGATACGCAGTATTTT.

The sample holds a few counts of this clone. The J gene is TRBJ1-3, the V gene TRBV7-8; 9 nucleotides agree with TRBD1. The CDR3 totals 17 residues. CDR1 SGHVS and CDR2 FQNEAQ come from the germline V gene. Trimming at V came to 6 bases and at J to 4 bases, leaving 13 bases not matched to a gene. The CDR3: CASRPRAQGAGGNTIYF. The CDR3 coding sequence is TGTGCCAGCAGACCGCGGGCACAGGGGGCGGGAGGAAACACCATATATTTT.

The rearrangement links TRBV28 to TRBJ1-1, with TRBD1 as a possible D gene (5 bases). This CDR3 is built from 12 residues. The germline gives CDR1 MDHEN, CDR2 SYDVKM. Trimming left V 6 bases short and J 11 bases short, with 16 bases between. CDR3 amino acids: CASRDGTQTAFF. The CDR3 region has the DNA TGTGCCAGCAGGGACGGGACCCAGACGGCTTTCTTT.

This clone was recorded a few times. The rearrangement links TRBV10-3 to TRBJ1-4; D unresolved. V was clipped by 3 bases and J by 0 bases, with 11 bases between them. From germline, CDR1 is ENHRY and CDR2 SYGVKD. The CDR3 covers 16 residues. The CDR3, as DNA: TGTGCCATCAGTGAAAACAGTCTGGCAACTAATGAAAAACTGTTTTTT. Translating it yields CAISENSLATNEKLFF.

This chain uses TRBV29-1 with TRBJ1-4, with D possibly TRBD1 on 6 matching bases. Trimming removed 7 bases at V and 0 bases at J, with 18 bases between. The CDR3 runs to 16 residues. Germline CDR1 SQVTM, CDR2 ANQGSEA. The CDR3 spells CSATQGSIATNEKLFF. Here the CDR3 DNA reads TGCAGCGCCACACAGGGCTCGATTGCAACTAATGAAAAACTGTTTTTT.

This chain links TRBV5-5 with TRBJ2-5, with TRBD1 matching 7 bases. This CDR3 region has 14 residues. Looked up from germline, CDR1 is SGHKS and CDR2 is YYEKEE (reference sequence). Germline trimming cut 2 bases from V and 4 bases from J; bases unmatched to any gene: 5. The CDR3 DNA reads TGTGCCAGCAGCTTCGACAGGGAGCGAGAGACCCAGTACTTC. Translating gives CASSFDRERETQYF.

The chain employs TRBV9 and TRBJ2-7; the D is unclear. Germline-derived CDR1 and CDR2 are SGDLS and YYNGEE. V lost 6 bases to trimming and J lost 0 bases, with 13 bases between them. This CDR3 is built from 14 residues. The chain's CDR3 is CASTPQTNSYEQYF. Here the CDR3 DNA reads TGTGCCAGCACTCCCCAGACGAACTCCTACGAGCAGTACTTC.

The chain couples TRBV9 to TRBJ2-2; D remains unclear. V lost 4 bases and J lost 3, with 16 bases in between. The CDR3 spans 16 residues. Germline V gives CDR1 SGDLS, CDR2 YYNGEE. In nucleotides, the CDR3 is TGTGCCAGCAGCAGAGTCGGCGGCGGTGACACCGGGGAGCTGTTTTTT. Translation gives CASSRVGGGDTGELFF.

As to this clone: A far larger clone is one nucleotide away, so this likely arose from a read error. Other DNA sequences from this sample encode an identical CDR3 as well. This rearrangement joins TRBV4-1 to TRBJ2-2, with a possible D match to TRBD2 (5 bases). CDR3 length equals 13 residues. Germline assignment: CDR1 MGHRA and CDR2 YSYEKL. The CDR3 DNA sequence: TGCGCCAGCAGCCAGAGTAACACCGGGGAGTTGTTTTTT. This codes for CASSQSNTGELFF.

This chain links TRBV5-1 with TRBJ2-2; 8 nucleotides align to TRBD2. Germline V CDR1 and CDR2: SGHRS, YFSETQ. The CDR3 spans 14 residues. The J segment lost 6 bases and the V segment lost 5 bases, leaving 6 bases of the junction unmatched. The CDR3 here is CASRRSGSPGELFF. DNA of the CDR3: TGCGCCAGCAGACGGAGCGGGAGCCCCGGGGAGCTGTTTTTT.

A single count supports this clone. The rearrangement joins TRBV5-4 to TRBJ2-5; 9 nucleotides match TRBD2. The CDR3 runs to 15 residues. V dropped 0 bases and J dropped 2; count of bases not matched to a gene: 2. In germline, CDR1 is SGHNT, CDR2 YYREEE (reference sequence). CDR3 loop: CASSLASGAQETQYF. The CDR3 nucleotides are TGTGCCAGCAGCTTGGCTAGCGGGGCGCAAGAGACCCAGTACTTC. The full variable domain, rest sourced from reference TRBV5-4 and TRBJ2-5, is ETGVTQSPTHLIKTRGQQVTLRCSSQSGHNTVSWYQQALGQGPQFIFQYYREEENGRGNFPPRFSGLQFPNYSSELNVNALELDDSALYLCASSLASGAQETQYFGPGTRLLVL.

With respect to this clone: A read error is likely here: a far larger clone is one base away. The V call is TRBV30, the J call TRBJ2-5; 12 nucleotides align to TRBD1. CDR3 size: 19 residues. The germline gives CDR1 GTSNPN, CDR2 SVGIG (reference sequence). As DNA, the CDR3 is TGTGCCTGGAGTGTACTGAAAAAGGGACAGGGGGCGGGCCAAGAGACCCAGCACTTC. Translation gives CAWSVLKKGQGAGQETQHF.

As for this clone: This likely traces to a read error, being one base from a far larger clone. The CDR3, as DNA: TGTGCCTGGAATCCGGGACTAGCGAACACCGGGGAGCTGTTTTTT. The encoded protein is CAWNPGLANTGELFF. The rearrangement uses TRBV30 and TRBJ2-2, with 8 positions matching TRBD2. V dropped 4 bases and J dropped 0; count of bases not matched to a gene: 4. CDR3 length: 15 amino acids. Germline V gives CDR1 GTSNPN, CDR2 SVGIG (reference sequence). Full variable domain (missing parts from reference TRBV30 and TRBJ2-2): SQTIHQWPATLVQPVGSPLSLECTVEGTSNPNLYWYRQAAGRGLQLLFYSVGIGQISSEVPQNLSASRPQDRQFILSSKKLLLSDSGFYLCAWNPGLANTGELFFGEGSRLTVL.

The chain couples TRBV20-1 to TRBJ1-3; D is ambiguous. The CDR3 is made up of 11 amino acids. Germline assignment: CDR1 DFQATT and CDR2 SNEGSKA (reference sequence). V lost 6 bases and J 3 bases, leaving 6 bases between the germline ends. The CDR3 region is CSAVLGNTIYF. The CDR3 nucleotides are TGCAGTGCCGTTCTTGGAAACACCATATATTTT.

V usage is TRBV4-2 and J usage is TRBJ2-1; 15 nucleotides match TRBD2. J was trimmed by 8 bases and V by 4 bases; bases with no gene match: 12. The CDR3 covers 18 residues. CDR1 and CDR2 (germline): LGHNA, YNFKEQ. The CDR3 protein is CASSPTGTSGRSGDEQFF. The CDR3 DNA sequence: TGTGCCAGCAGCCCGACAGGGACTAGCGGGAGGTCCGGCGATGAGCAGTTCTTC.

On this clone: It is likely a read error: a sequence one base away is far more abundant. The same CDR3 is also encoded by other DNA sequences in this sample. The J gene is TRBJ2-2, the V gene TRBV29-1; D is unresolved. In germline, CDR1 is SQVTM, CDR2 ANQGSEA. Trimming left V 7 bases short and J 0 bases short, with 12 bases between. This CDR3 is 14 amino acids long. The CDR3 spells CSAAVGPNTGELFF. The CDR3 DNA sequence: TGCAGCGCGGCTGTGGGCCCGAACACCGGGGAGCTGTTTTTT.

This clone has a count of ten or more. The same CDR3 is also encoded by other DNA sequences in this sample. This chain links TRBV9 with TRBJ1-1, with no clear D. The CDR3 loop spans 15 amino acids. V gave up 3 bases and J gave up 4 bases, with 16 bases separating them. Germline V CDR1 and CDR2: SGDLS, YYNGEE. CDR3 nucleotides: TGTGCCAGCAGCGCCCGCTCTGGGGTTTCCACTGAAGCTTTCTTT. This encodes CASSARSGVSTEAFF.

The gene calls are TRBV4-2 and TRBJ1-1, with 7 bases fitting TRBD1. The CDR3 length is 15 residues. Germline CDR1 is LGHNA and CDR2 is YNFKEQ. The V and J ends lost 4 bases and 3 bases, in that order; junction bases with no gene match: 8. This chain's CDR3 is CASSPRQGRDTEAFF. For the CDR3, the DNA is TGTGCCAGCAGCCCTCGACAGGGCAGGGACACTGAAGCTTTCTTT.

This clone was counted a few times. The chain joins TRBV9 to TRBJ2-5; 7 bases match TRBD2. The J call may be mistaken, given a closer DNA end match to TRBJ2-7. Germline assignment: CDR1 SGDLS and CDR2 YYNGEE. The length of the CDR3 is 16 residues. CDR3 in DNA: TGTGCCAGCAGCGTAGAGGTGGGGGGGAGCTCCTACGAGCAGTACTTC. Protein sequence: CASSVEVGGSSYEQYF.

Notes on this clone: This sequence is one base from a far larger clone and is likely a read error. The chain recombines TRBV6-1 with TRBJ1-1; D uncertain. The CDR3 spans 13 residues. Germline loops: CDR1 MNHNS, CDR2 SASEGT. This chain's CDR3 is CASSEGENTETFF. The CDR3 region has the DNA TGTGCCAGCAGTGAAGGTGAGAACACTGAAACTTTCTTT.

A note on this clone: This is likely an artifact of a read error, given a far larger clone one base away. The same CDR3 can be traced to other DNA sequences in this sample. V is TRBV12-5 and J is TRBJ2-5, with D possibly TRBD1 on 5 matching bases. CDR3 length equals 16 residues. Trimming cost V 1 base and J 5 bases, with 17 bases left between them. Germline CDR1 and CDR2: LGHNT and FRNRAP. The CDR3 spells CASGLGLLGPSETQYF. In DNA, the CDR3 is TGTGCTAGTGGTTTGGGGCTGCTGGGGCCTTCGGAGACCCAGTACTTC. Complete variable domain (other parts from reference TRBV12-5 and TRBJ2-5): DARVTQTPRHKVTEMGQEVTMRCQPILGHNTVFWYRQTMMQGLELLAYFRNRAPLDDSGMPKDRFSAEMPDATLATLKIQPSEPRDSAVYFCASGLGLLGPSETQYFGPGTRLLVL.

This rearrangement joins TRBV18 to TRBJ1-3, with D unresolved. The CDR3 has 16 residues. Trimming cost V 6 bases and J 0 bases, with 15 bases left between them. The germline CDR1 and CDR2 sequences are KGHSH and LQKENI. The CDR3 nucleotides are TGTGCCAGCTCCGCCTCCGCCCCAGGCTCTGGAAACACCATATATTTT. This encodes CASSASAPGSGNTIYF.

This clone appeared once. The chain employs TRBV2 and TRBJ1-5; a possible D gene is TRBD1 (6 bases). The CDR3 consists of 14 residues. The germline V gene encodes CDR1 SNHLY and CDR2 FYNNEI. The ends were cut back, 9 bases at V and 5 bases at J, with 17 bases in the middle. The CDR3 protein is CASSFRGPHQPQHF. CDR3 nucleotide sequence: TGTGCCAGTTCTTTCCGGGGGCCCCATCAGCCCCAGCATTTT.

Note on this clone: A read error is the likely source, as a far larger clone sits one nucleotide away. This same CDR3 is encoded by further DNA sequences in the sample. V usage is TRBV30 and J usage is TRBJ2-7, with 10 bases identical to TRBD2. This CDR3 is built from 14 residues. Germline loops: CDR1 GTSNPN, CDR2 SVGIG (reference sequence). CDR3 in amino acids: CAWSRGLAIYEQYF. The CDR3, as DNA: TGTGCCTGGAGTAGGGGACTAGCGATATACGAGCAGTACTTT.

This clone was detected once. The chain links TRBV4-3 to TRBJ2-3; unclear D gene. The CDR3 consists of 14 residues. CDR1 LGHNA and CDR2 YSLEER come from the germline V gene. The ends were cut back, 0 bases at V and 0 bases at J, with 4 bases in the middle. CDR3 region: CASSQDASTDTQYF. Written as DNA, the CDR3 is TGCGCCAGCAGCCAAGATGCTAGCACAGATACGCAGTATTTT.

About this clone itself: Its ends do not fully match the called genes, so a read error is possible. The gene calls are TRBV19 and TRBJ1-1; 8 bases map to TRBD1. CDR1 is LNHDA, CDR2 SQIVND, per germline (reference sequence). The length of the CDR3 is 13 residues. CDR3 loop: CASTNRGNAEAFF. CDR3 nucleotide sequence: TGTGCCAGTACAAACAGGGGGAACGCTGAAGCTTTCTTT.

The genes are TRBV10-3 and TRBJ2-2; D is undetermined. V was trimmed by 3 bases and J by 7 bases, leaving 12 bases between them. Germline V gene data show CDR1 as ENHRY and CDR2 as SYGVKD. The CDR3 runs to 14 residues. CDR3 sequence reads: CAISEMGSGGELFF. The DNA of the CDR3 is TGTGCCATCAGTGAAATGGGTTCGGGCGGGGAGCTGTTTTTT.

The CDR3 loop reads CASSLVGAGRRDTGELFF. The CDR3 DNA reads as TGTGCCAGCAGTTTAGTAGGGGCAGGAAGACGTGACACCGGGGAGCTGTTTTTT. The chain couples TRBV27 to TRBJ2-2, with D possibly TRBD1 on 5 matching bases. Germline V CDR1 and CDR2: MNHEY, SMNVEV (reference sequence). Trimming removed 2 bases at V and 3 bases at J, with 19 bases between. This CDR3 region has 18 residues.

The chain links TRBV4-1 to TRBJ2-3; TRBD2 aligns across 7 bases. The V gene end was trimmed by 4 bases and the J gene end by 2 bases; junction bases not matched to a gene: 18. Per the germline V gene, CDR1 is MGHRA and CDR2 is YSYEKL. The CDR3 covers 19 residues. CDR3 loop: CASSRKADFAGDPTDTQYF. Written as DNA, the CDR3 is TGCGCCAGCAGCCGAAAGGCCGACTTTGCGGGAGACCCCACAGATACGCAGTATTTT.

A word on this clone: Possible read error: a much larger clone is one base away. This specimen includes other DNA sequences encoding the same CDR3. CDR3 nucleotide sequence: TGTGCCAGCAGCGTAGATGGGACAGGGCAAGGAAACACCATATATTTT. Its translation: CASSVDGTGQGNTIYF. The V and J genes are TRBV9 and TRBJ1-3; 9 bases align to TRBD1. The CDR3 consists of 16 residues. From germline, CDR1 is SGDLS and CDR2 YYNGEE. With V trimmed by 0 bases and J by 4 bases, 5 bases remained unmatched.